This T cell receptor (beta chain) comes out of a study of blood T cells in healthy people across ages. Study outcomes and limitations: TCR beta diversity, measured per million T cells, fell in a roughly linear way with age. The lack of PBMC sorting stopped any conclusive naive versus antigen-experienced comparison.

Alongside a J-beta primer mix, a sample-barcoded 5' primer served in a second PCR lasting about 7 to 11 cycles. TCRdb itself ran the 5' RACE reads through MiXCR, one entry per CDR3 protein. The sample holds 380,000 or so distinct CDR3 sequences, roughly half seen once. Concerning this clonotype itself: Its antigen is unknown.

The sequenced sample consisted of blood. The TCR was taken from a man between 60 and 75 years old in good health.

CDR3: CASSHGYGQYF. The DNA for the CDR3 is TGTGCCAGCAGTCATGGCTACGGGCAGTACTTC. This sequence joins TRBV12-3 or TRBV12-4 and TRBJ2-4; D is ambiguous. The V end was cut by 5 bases, the J end by 13 bases, with 12 bases between. The CDR3 contains 11 residues.